A selection of T cell receptor beta chains follows, all from one sample in a study of blood T cell repertoires in COVID-19. This table comes from immunoSEQ multiplex PCR, and its TCRdb copy is limited to in-frame clones, with some not included. Among 250,000 to 400,000 clones listed, more than 75% were seen once. Sample: PBMCs or T cells enriched from blood (not recorded which). These TCRs come from a woman between 25 and 40 years old who had recovered from COVID-19. The conserved cysteine and the conserved F or W are not part of the CDR3 here. The order of the fields is J gene, V gene, CDR3 protein.

TRBJ2-7 | TRBV10-1 | ATQQRRRGYEQY
TRBJ1-2 | TRBV6-6 | ASSYLTGLFKDGYT
TRBJ1-1 | TRBV5-4 | ASSIRSRVYAEAF
TRBJ1-1 | TRBV7-9 | ASSLARFGVTEAF
TRBJ1-2 | TRBV5-5 | ASSLVGGPNYGYT
TRBJ1-6 | TRBV3-1/TRBV3-2 | ASSQGSGNSPLH
TRBJ2-3 | TRBV24-1 | ATSDPSGDYTDTQY
TRBJ1-3 | TRBV10-3 | AISESLGTGSPSGNTIY
TRBJ1-4 | TRBV7-6 | ASSSRTGIDEKLF
TRBJ1-5 | TRBV3-1/TRBV3-2 | ASSQGGGHSNQPQH
TRBJ1-2 | TRBV7-2 | ASSFQRTAYGYT
TRBJ1-5 | TRBV6-5 | ASSYSWSQPQH
TRBJ2-7 | TRBV18 | ASSRLRTGLGYEQY
TRBJ2-4 | TRBV4-1 | ASSQRTGAAEDIQY
TRBJ2-5 | TRBV12-5 | ASGSGTSSTSQETQY
TRBJ1-1 | TRBV29-1 | SVGGWRTEAF
TRBJ2-1 | TRBV6-5 | ASEDRVMRNEQF
TRBJ2-4 | TRBV2 | ASSELHGLAGGVLAKNIQY
TRBJ2-7 | TRBV10-3 | AISGGGGAYEQY
TRBJ1-4 | TRBV11-2 | ASSFYSGGYANEKLF
TRBJ2-7 | TRBV2 | ASSEGTAYEQY
TRBJ1-1 | TRBV30 | AWTLTGRALTEAF
TRBJ2-7 | TRBV28 | ASSLAPRGQY
TRBJ2-2 | TRBV5-6 | ASSLGRAGTV
TRBJ2-5 | TRBV5-1 | ASSLLETQY
TRBJ2-2 | TRBV25-1 | ASNGLETGGNTGELF
TRBJ1-1 | TRBV28 | ASTSLVGAF
TRBJ1-4 | TRBV5-1 | ASSRGQSLVATNEKLF
TRBJ2-1 | TRBV10-3 | AIRDSTNNEQF
TRBJ1-5 | TRBV3-1/TRBV3-2 | ASSQDPGRGSNQPQH
TRBJ1-2 | TRBV4-1 | ASSQVPEGLRGYT
TRBJ2-7 | TRBV11-2 | ASSMPPGLPPYEQY
TRBJ1-2 | TRBV9 | ASSVGLGANYGYT
TRBJ1-2 | TRBV19 | ASSISTGGTNYGYT
TRBJ2-3 | TRBV7-2 | ASSSDYTSDTQY
TRBJ1-2 | TRBV18 | ASSPPGGNAGYT
TRBJ1-5 | TRBV5-8 | ASSSGVGQPQH
TRBJ2-1 | TRBV5-5 | ASSLPQGPEQF
TRBJ2-7 | TRBV15 | ATSRGREYEQY
TRBJ1-6 | TRBV28 | ASDRGGSPLH
TRBJ2-5 | TRBV5-6 | ASSLGARGSGTQY
TRBJ1-5 | TRBV12-5 | ASGSEVPRPQH
TRBJ2-7 | TRBV6-5 | ATLGTGPYEQY
TRBJ2-7 | TRBV28 | ASSFSSWRAGEQY
TRBJ1-5 | TRBV14 | ASSQDNNQPQH
TRBJ2-7 | TRBV3-1/TRBV3-2 | ASSRTNEQY
TRBJ2-1 | TRBV5-1 | ASSFQPKSGGAYNEQF